The 13 T cell receptor beta chains below were found in one sample sequenced in a study of T cells in Graves' hyperthyroidism and ophthalmopathy. TCR beta CDR3 regions were amplified from RNA. An initial round of RT-PCR targeting the TCR CDR3 relied on the HTBI primer set. TCRdb re-analysed the multiplex PCR reads in MiXCR, keeping a single row per CDR3 protein. The sample lists around 440,000 distinct CDR3 sequences; approximately 14% were seen once. The sample consisted of blood. The receptor source for this set is a woman between 18 and 30 years old with Graves' hyperthyroidism.

On this clonotype itself: This may stem from a read error, because a much larger clone lies one nucleotide away. V gene TRBV24-1 combines with J gene TRBJ2-5; TRBD2 aligns across 7 bases. Germline V gene data show CDR1 as KGHDR and CDR2 as SFDVKD. CDR3 length: 15 amino acids. V shed 6 bases, J shed 1 base, and the junction held 7 bases outside the gene matches. The CDR3 DNA reads as TGTGCCACCAGTTCGTGGGGGGGACTCCAAGAGACCCAGTACTTC. It yields the protein CATSSWGGLQETQYF.

The CDR3 sequence: CASSTTLRGGSYNEQFF. The CDR3 DNA is TGTGCCAGCAGCACAACCCTCCGGGGGGGCTCCTACAATGAGCAGTTCTTC. V is TRBV7-9 and J is TRBJ2-1; 8 bases line up with TRBD2. Trimming cost V 5 bases and J 0 bases; bases outside gene matches: 9. This CDR3 has 17 amino acids. The germline CDR1 and CDR2 sequences are SEHNR and FQNEAQ (reference sequence).

This clonotype occurred many times. CDR3 region: CASSRTGRDYEQYF. Written as DNA, the CDR3 is TGTGCCAGCAGCCGGACAGGGAGGGACTACGAGCAGTACTTC. This chain links TRBV27 with TRBJ2-7, with D possibly TRBD1 on 8 matching bases. Per the germline V gene, CDR1 is MNHEY and CDR2 is SMNVEV (reference sequence). Deletions cut 6 bases from V and 3 bases from J, with 15 bases between. This CDR3 has 14 residues.

This clonotype showed up many times. CDR3 coding DNA: TGTGCCAGCAGTTTGGGCGATCGACTAGCGGTCCTATCCTACGAGCAGTACTTC. Encoded protein: CASSLGDRLAVLSYEQYF. The J gene is TRBJ2-7, the V gene TRBV12-3 or TRBV12-4, with TRBD2 matching 9 bases. V shed 3 bases and J 1 base; nucleotides not matched to a gene: 13. This CDR3 spans 18 amino acids.

This clonotype was found many times. CDR3 DNA: TGTGCCAGCAGTCCCCAGTACAATGAGCAGTTCTTC. It yields the protein CASSPQYNEQFF. This sequence joins TRBV6-1 and TRBJ2-1; no firm D call. Germline CDR1 reads MNHNS; CDR2 reads SASEGT. CDR3 length equals 12 residues. The V end lost 5 bases, the J end lost 4 bases, and 6 bases lay between the germline ends.

This clonotype was recorded at least ten times. This sequence joins TRBV20-1 and TRBJ2-1; 10 nucleotides align to TRBD2. Germline loops: CDR1 DFQATT, CDR2 SNEGSKA (reference sequence). Trimming took 4 bases from V and 7 from J; bases not matched to a gene: 7. This CDR3 is built from 14 residues. The CDR3 region is CSATPGLARNEQFF. The CDR3 region has the DNA TGCAGTGCTACCCCGGGACTAGCGCGTAATGAGCAGTTCTTC.

The rearrangement joins TRBV13 to TRBJ1-1; D gene unclear. The CDR3 contains 15 residues. Trimming shortened V by 5 bases and J by 1 base, and 14 bases separated the two germline ends. CDR1 and CDR2 (germline): PRHDT, FYEKMQ (reference sequence). CDR3 nucleotide sequence: TGTGCCAGCAGCACAATCTGGACGGAGAACACTGAAGCTTTCTTT. Amino acids: CASSTIWTENTEAFF.

The sample holds many counts of this clonotype. The genes are TRBV20-1 and TRBJ2-3; the match to TRBD1 covers 10 bases. Germline V gene sequence: CDR1 DFQATT, CDR2 SNEGSKA (reference sequence). The CDR3 consists of 15 residues. After removal of 6 bases from V and 6 bases from J, the junction contained 12 bases not matched to a gene. The CDR3 DNA reads as TGCAGTGCCCCCCCGGGACAGGGGACGGGGGATACGCAGTATTTT. This gives the protein CSAPPGQGTGDTQYF.

This clonotype showed up many times. The V and J genes are TRBV6-1 and TRBJ1-6; tentative D call: TRBD1 (6 bases). V was pared by 11 bases and J by 11 bases, with 25 bases between. The CDR3 has 15 amino acids. Germline V CDR1 and CDR2: MNHNS, SASEGT. The CDR3 DNA sequence: TGTGCCTATCAAGGAGGATCGGGACAAGGGACACCCCTCCACTTT. Amino acids: CAYQGGSGQGTPLHF.

This clonotype has ten or more counts. The genes are TRBV28 and TRBJ2-7; no definite D call. The germline V gene encodes CDR1 MDHEN and CDR2 SYDVKM. This CDR3 contains 11 residues. The V and J ends lost 8 bases and 7 bases respectively, with 12 bases between them. CDR3 DNA sequence: TGTGCCAGCGGAACCACAGTAGAGCAGTACTTC. This translates into CASGTTVEQYF.

This chain links TRBV2 with TRBJ2-7; D is perhaps TRBD1 (8 bases). Trimming shortened V by 6 bases and J by 3 bases, and 12 bases separated the two germline ends. The CDR3 has 13 residues. Germline values: CDR1 SNHLY, CDR2 FYNNEI. CDR3 amino acids: CASSGGTGYEQYF. The CDR3 coding sequence is TGTGCCAGCAGCGGGGGGACAGGCTACGAGCAGTACTTC.

This clonotype was counted between two and nine times. The chain has TRBV7-2 and TRBJ2-1, with D possibly being TRBD1 or TRBD2 (5 bases each). Trimming shortened V by 3 bases and J by 3 bases, and 15 bases separated the two germline ends. This CDR3 has 16 amino acids. Germline V gene sequence: CDR1 SGHTA, CDR2 FQGNSA. CDR3 in DNA: TGTGCCAGCAGCTTTCAGACGGGGCAGGGCTACAATGAGCAGTTCTTC. Translated: CASSFQTGQGYNEQFF.

The chain has TRBV6-1 and TRBJ1-6; D gene unclear. V lost 4 bases and J lost 5, with 15 bases in between. Germline CDR1 is MNHNS and CDR2 is SASEGT. The CDR3 consists of 16 residues. The CDR3 region has the DNA TGTGCCAGCAGTGTTTTTATTGCAGCAAATAATTCACCCCTCCACTTT. Translating gives CASSVFIAANNSPLHF.